Many counts were recorded for the clone carrying this T cell receptor delta chain. Its antigen is unidentified. A far larger clone lies a single base away; this is likely a read error. The same CDR3 can be traced to other DNA sequences in this sample. These data originate in a study of DNA immune sequencing with unique molecular identifiers. Study-wide findings and caveats: Healthy donor TRD clonotypes most often used TRDV2 joined to TRDJ1.

Genomic DNA underwent 32-plex PCR targeting all 8 TRDV and 4 TRDJ genes. A 12-nucleotide UMI was added during 2 to 4 barcoding PCR cycles before adapter PCR. TCRdb called clones from the multiplex PCR reads again using CATT. Found here are about 4,500 delta-chain clones, roughly 12% of them singletons; the top ten hold around 56%. The germline V gene encodes CDR1 GEAIGNYY and CDR2 EKD. The CDR3 is 15 residues long. The chain uses TRDV2 and TRDJ1, with TRDD3 identical over 11 bases. The sequencing input was gamma-delta T cells enriched from blood buffy coat, or unenriched PBMCs (not recorded which). The receptor comes from a human donor in good health. CDR3 sequence reads: CACAQLGDRDDKLIF. The CDR3 nucleotides are TGTGCCTGTGCCCAACTGGGGGATAGGGACGATAAACTAATCTTT.